This T cell receptor beta chain is from a study of cytomegalovirus exposure and HLA in healthy donors. In the study overall: A previous analysis identified 100 million to 120 million unique TCR beta sequences derived from roughly 180 million T cells. General study points: Some V segments could not be told apart, so they were left out, TRBV6-2 and TRBV6-3 among them. Later analysis identified several of the most significant clusters that appeared linked to common viral pathogens.

In the PCR, 60 Vbeta and 13 Jbeta primers were used. Clones were read by immunoSEQ multiplex PCR, and TCRdb kept only the in-frame ones, dropping some. Found here are over 150,000 clones, over 70% of them singletons; the top ten hold less than 1.5%. Note on this clone: The antigen is unknown.

The CDR3 is 14 residues long. V was pared by 7 bases and J by 6 bases, with 16 bases between. Germline assignment: CDR1 MNHEY and CDR2 SMNVEV (reference sequence). This rearrangement joins TRBV27 to TRBJ2-1, with D unresolved. Sequenced: PBMCs. The clonotype was recovered from a woman aged 25 to 39 in good health and CMV-seropositive. As DNA, the CDR3 is TGTGCCAGCACCCAGTTGGTGTCGGGCAATGAGCAGTTCTTC. It translates to CASTQLVSGNEQFF.